This T cell receptor beta chain derives from a study of T-cell memory formation after mild COVID-19. Study-level background: TCR clusters largely stayed donor specific. Study-wide results and limits: Pre-infection memory already had some responding clones, implying cross-reactive memory joined.

TCRdb re-analysed the 5' RACE reads in MiXCR, keeping a single row per CDR3 protein. This repertoire shows around 500,000 distinct CDR3 sequences, 18% found once; its top ten account for 9% to 15%. The CDR3 covers 15 residues. CDR1 is SGHDT and CDR2 is YYEEEE in the germline V gene. Losses at the gene ends were 4 bases for V and 6 bases for J; bases not matched to a gene: 6. This clonotype was seen more than once but under ten times. Its antigen is currently unknown. This sequence was found in an adult woman who had mild COVID-19 (a few samples of this study predate the infection). Cell type and time point are not known. V and J are TRBV5-6 and TRBJ2-5, with 13 bases that match TRBD2. The sequenced material came from PBMCs or a T cell subset sorted from them (not recorded which). CDR3 sequence (DNA): TGTGCCAGCAGCCCGGGACTAGCGGGATTTAAGACCCAGTACTTC. It translates to CASSPGLAGFKTQYF.